This TCR beta chain originates from a study of blood T cell repertoires in COVID-19. About the research overall: Samples taken during acute and convalescent COVID-19 were collected in the United States, Italy and Spain.

Profiling relied on immunoSEQ multiplex PCR, and the TCRdb table lists in-frame clones only, not all of them. The sample shows approximately 200,000 clones, about 90% of them seen only once. Germline V gene sequence: CDR1 SQVTM, CDR2 ANQGSEA. The CDR3 runs 14 residues. V lost 6 bases to trimming and J lost 3 bases; unmatched junction nucleotides: 7. The chain combines TRBV29-1 with TRBJ2-7, with TRBD1 identical over 11 bases. The sample consisted of peripheral blood. The sequence was collected from a man in his forties with active or convalescent COVID-19. The DNA of the CDR3 is TGCAGCGTGACCCCCGGGACAGGGGGCTACGAGCAGTACTTC. It translates to CSVTPGTGGYEQYF.